Included here is one TCR beta chain sequence, with context. The antigen remains unidentified. TCRdb's copy holds only in-frame clones and misses some; the assay was immunoSEQ multiplex PCR. Of about 1.1 million clones listed, around three quarters are singletons. This entry belongs to a study of shared clonotypes between healthy human individuals. There were only Caucasian adults among the donors, and all lived in Nashville, Tennessee. The CDR3 has 15 amino acids. Germline V CDR1 and CDR2: MDHEN, SYDVKM. Unmatched junction bases numbered 6, after V lost 5 bases and J lost 1 base. Findings and limits, study-wide: What naive subsets generally showed was a larger estimated richness than memory subsets showed.

The source material was memory CD4+ T cells from PBMCs. Subset denoted: CD45RA-negative fraction. The chain has TRBV28 and TRBJ2-7; 9 bases match TRBD2. The receptor was isolated from a man aged 18 to 29 in good health. Some clones in this sample may be carry-over from other donors' samples. CDR3 sequence: CASSPSGRHSYEQYF. CDR3 sequence (DNA): TGTGCCAGCAGTCCAAGCGGGAGGCATTCCTACGAGCAGTACTTC.